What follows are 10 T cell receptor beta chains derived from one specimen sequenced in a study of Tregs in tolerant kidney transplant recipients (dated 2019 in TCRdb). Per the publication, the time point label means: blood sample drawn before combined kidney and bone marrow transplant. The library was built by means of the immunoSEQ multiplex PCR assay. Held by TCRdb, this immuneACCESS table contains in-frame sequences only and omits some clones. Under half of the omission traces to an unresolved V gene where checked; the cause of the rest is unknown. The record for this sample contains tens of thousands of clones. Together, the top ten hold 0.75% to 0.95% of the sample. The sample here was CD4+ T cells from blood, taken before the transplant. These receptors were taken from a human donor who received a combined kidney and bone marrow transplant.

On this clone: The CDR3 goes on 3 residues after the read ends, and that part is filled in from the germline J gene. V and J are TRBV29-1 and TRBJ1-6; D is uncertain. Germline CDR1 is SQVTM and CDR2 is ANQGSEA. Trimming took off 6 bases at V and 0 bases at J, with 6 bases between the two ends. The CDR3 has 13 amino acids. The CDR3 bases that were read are TGCAGCGTCCAGAGCTCCTATAATTCACCC. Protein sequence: CSVQSSYNSP. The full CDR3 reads CSVQSSYNSPLHF.

The sequenced CDR3 bases are TGCAGTGCTAAATCGATAGCGAGATCCTACAATGAG. This gives the protein CSAKSIARSYNE. The whole CDR3 region reads CSAKSIARSYNEQFF. The chain has TRBV20-1 and TRBJ2-1; TRBD2 might be the D (5 bases). The read ends 3 residues before the CDR3 terminus; that terminus is restored from the germline J gene. CDR3 length: 15 residues. Trimming removed 4 bases from V and 1 base from J, with 14 bases in between. Germline V gives CDR1 DFQATT, CDR2 SNEGSKA (reference sequence).

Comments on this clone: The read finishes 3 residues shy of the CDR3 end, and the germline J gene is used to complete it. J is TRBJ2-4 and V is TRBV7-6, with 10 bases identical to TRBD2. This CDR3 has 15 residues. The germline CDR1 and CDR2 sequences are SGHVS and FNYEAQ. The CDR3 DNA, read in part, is TGTGCCAGCAGCTTAGAGATTGATACTAGCGGGGTT. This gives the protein CASSLEIDTSGV. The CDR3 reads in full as CASSLEIDTSGVQYF.

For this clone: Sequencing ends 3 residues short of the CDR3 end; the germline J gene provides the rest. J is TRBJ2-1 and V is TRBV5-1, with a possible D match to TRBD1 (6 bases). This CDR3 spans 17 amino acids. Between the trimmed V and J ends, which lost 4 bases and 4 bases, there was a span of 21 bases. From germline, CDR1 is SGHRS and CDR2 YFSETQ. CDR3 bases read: TGCGCCAGCAGCCATCGGACAGATCGTTCCTGGTACAATGAG. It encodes CASSHRTDRSWYNE. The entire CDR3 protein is CASSHRTDRSWYNEQFF.

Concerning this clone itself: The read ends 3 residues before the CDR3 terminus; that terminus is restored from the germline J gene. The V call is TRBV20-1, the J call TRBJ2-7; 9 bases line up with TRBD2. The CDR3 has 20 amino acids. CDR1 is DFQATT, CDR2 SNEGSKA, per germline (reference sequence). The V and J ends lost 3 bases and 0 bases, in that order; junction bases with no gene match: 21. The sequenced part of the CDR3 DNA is TGCAGTGCTAGTGGCGGCGGGAGGGATGGTTTCGTCGGCTCCTCCTACGAG. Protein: CSASGGGRDGFVGSSYE. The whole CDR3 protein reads CSASGGGRDGFVGSSYEQYF.

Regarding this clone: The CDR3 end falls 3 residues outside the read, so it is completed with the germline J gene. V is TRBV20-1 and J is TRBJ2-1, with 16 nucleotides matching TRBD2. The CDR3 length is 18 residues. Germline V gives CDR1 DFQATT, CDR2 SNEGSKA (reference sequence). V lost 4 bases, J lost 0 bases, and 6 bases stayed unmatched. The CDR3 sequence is CSATPGLAGGSSYNEQFF. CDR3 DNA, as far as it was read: TGCAGTGCTACCCCGGGACTAGCGGGAGGGAGCTCCTACAATGAG.

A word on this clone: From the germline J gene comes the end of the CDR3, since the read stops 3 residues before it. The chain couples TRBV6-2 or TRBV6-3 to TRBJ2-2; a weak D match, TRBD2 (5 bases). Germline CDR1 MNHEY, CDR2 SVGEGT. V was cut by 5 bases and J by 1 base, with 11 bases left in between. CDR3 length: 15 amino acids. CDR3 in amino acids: CASSRTDKNTGELFF. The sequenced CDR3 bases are TGTGCCAGCAGTCGGACTGACAAGAACACCGGGGAG.

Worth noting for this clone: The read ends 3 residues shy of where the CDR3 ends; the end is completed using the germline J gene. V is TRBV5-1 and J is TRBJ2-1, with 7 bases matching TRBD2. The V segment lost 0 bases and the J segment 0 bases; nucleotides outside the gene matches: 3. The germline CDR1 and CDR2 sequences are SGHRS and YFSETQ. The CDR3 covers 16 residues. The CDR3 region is CASSLAGTTSYNEQFF. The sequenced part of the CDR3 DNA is TGCGCCAGCAGCTTGGCTGGGACTACCTCCTACAATGAG.

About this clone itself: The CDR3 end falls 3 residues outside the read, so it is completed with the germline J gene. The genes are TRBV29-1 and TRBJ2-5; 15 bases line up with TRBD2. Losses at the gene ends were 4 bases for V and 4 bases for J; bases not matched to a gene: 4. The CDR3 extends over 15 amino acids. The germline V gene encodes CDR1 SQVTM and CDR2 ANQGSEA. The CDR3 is CSVGGLAGGGETQYF. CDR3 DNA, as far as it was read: TGCAGCGTTGGGGGACTAGCGGGGGGTGGAGAGACC.

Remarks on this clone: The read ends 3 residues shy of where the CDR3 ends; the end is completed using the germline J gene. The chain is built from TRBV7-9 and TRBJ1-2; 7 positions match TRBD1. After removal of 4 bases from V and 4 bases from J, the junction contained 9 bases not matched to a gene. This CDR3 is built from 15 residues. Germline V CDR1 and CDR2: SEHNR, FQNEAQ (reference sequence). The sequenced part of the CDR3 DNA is TGTGCCAGCAGCTCCCGCCGGGACAGAGGCTATGGC. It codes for CASSSRRDRGYG. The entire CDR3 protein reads CASSSRRDRGYGYTF.